The clone carrying this TCR beta chain was observed a handful of times. The source of the sample is a study of blood T cell repertoires in COVID-19. About the research overall: COVID-19 samples collected from the United States, Italy and Spain covered acute and convalescent phases. T cells, B-cell-depleted T cells, or PBMCs provided the cDNA or gDNA that served as material.

Original processing methods: Reference gene primer amplification gave nucleated cell count estimates. Here immunoSEQ multiplex PCR was the method, and the copy in TCRdb shows in-frame clones only, minus some. The DNA was the basis for D and trimming; V, J and clone size are from that table. The table includes around 63,000 clones, 81% detected once. With 5 bases clipped from V and 6 bases from J, the junction kept 9 bases outside the gene matches. From germline, CDR1 is SGHTA and CDR2 FQGNSA. The CDR3 has 14 amino acids. The clonotype was recovered from a woman older than 75 with active or convalescent COVID-19. The chain uses TRBV7-2 and TRBJ2-7; TRBD2 matches 8 bases. Material: peripheral blood. In DNA form, the CDR3 reads TGTGCCAGCAGCGTAACCGGGACTAGTCTCGAGCAGTACTTC. It translates to CASSVTGTSLEQYF. Full variable domain (rest looked up from reference TRBV7-2 and TRBJ2-7): GAGVSQSPSNKVTEKGKDVELRCDPISGHTALYWYRQSLGQGLEFLIYFQGNSAPDKSGLPSDRFSAERTGGSVSTLTIQRTQQEDSAVYLCASSVTGTSLEQYFGPGTRLTVT.